Shown below are 6 T cell receptor beta chains from a single sample sequenced in a study of liver allograft versus peripheral blood T cells. Study-wide context: The study compared liver allograft T cell receptor repertoires against peripheral blood repertoires of liver transplant recipients.

MiXCR, run by TCRdb on the reads, gives a single entry per CDR3 protein. Of under 4,500 distinct CDR3 sequences in the sample, roughly 16% are singletons; the top ten hold 20% to 25%. These TCRs come from a human patient who had a liver transplant. Some of the T cells may derive from the graft donor.

On this clonotype itself: Given a much more abundant clone one base away, this may be a read error. The rearrangement joins TRBV19 to TRBJ2-1; TRBD1 or TRBD2 may be the D gene (5 bases each). The CDR3 runs 12 residues. In germline, CDR1 is LNHDA, CDR2 SQIVND (reference sequence). Here the CDR3 DNA reads TGTGTAAGCGACGGGGCCCACAATGAGCAGTTCTTC. This codes for CVSDGAHNEQFF.

The genes are TRBV5-4 and TRBJ1-1; 7 positions agree with TRBD1. Germline values: CDR1 SGHNT, CDR2 YYREEE (reference sequence). The V gene end was trimmed by 0 bases and the J gene end by 4 bases; junction bases not matched to a gene: 0. This CDR3 has 13 residues. CDR3 sequence: CASSLDRGTEAFF. In DNA form, the CDR3 reads TGTGCCAGCAGCTTGGACAGGGGCACTGAAGCTTTCTTT.

This clonotype is labeled as medium-sized. The chain links TRBV14 to TRBJ1-1; a possible D gene is TRBD1 (5 bases). CDR1 is SGHDN and CDR2 is FVKESK in the germline V gene. The CDR3 covers 12 residues. Trimming left V 2 bases short and J 11 bases short, with 12 bases between. The CDR3 here is CASSQYRAGAFF. The CDR3, as DNA: TGTGCCAGCAGCCAATATAGAGCAGGGGCTTTCTTT.

Only a few counts were recorded for this clonotype. The rearrangement links TRBV6-5 to TRBJ2-1; weak D call: TRBD1 (7 bases). Between the trimmed V and J ends, which lost 6 bases and 8 bases, there was a span of 11 bases. Germline V lookup: CDR1 MNHEY, CDR2 SVGAGI. CDR3 length equals 12 residues. The CDR3 loop reads CASSRRGDEQFF. CDR3 coding DNA: TGTGCCAGCAGCCGCAGGGGGGATGAGCAGTTCTTC.

By share, this clonotype ranks as medium-sized. The chain couples TRBV6-1 to TRBJ2-7; no clear D. The V end lost 5 bases, the J end lost 1 base, and 9 bases lay between the germline ends. This CDR3 has 13 amino acids. The germline V gene encodes CDR1 MNHNS and CDR2 SASEGT. CDR3 in DNA: TGTGCCAGCAGTAGACGGAATTCCTACGAGCAGTACTTC. It yields the protein CASSRRNSYEQYF.

This chain connects TRBV19 to TRBJ2-5; 8 bases agree with TRBD2. CDR3 length: 14 amino acids. V was pared by 3 bases and J by 5 bases, with 5 bases of the junction left unmatched. Looked up from germline, CDR1 is LNHDA and CDR2 is SQIVND (reference sequence). The CDR3 DNA is TGTGCCAGTAGTATTGGACTAGCAAGGGAGACCCAGTACTTC. Amino acids: CASSIGLARETQYF.